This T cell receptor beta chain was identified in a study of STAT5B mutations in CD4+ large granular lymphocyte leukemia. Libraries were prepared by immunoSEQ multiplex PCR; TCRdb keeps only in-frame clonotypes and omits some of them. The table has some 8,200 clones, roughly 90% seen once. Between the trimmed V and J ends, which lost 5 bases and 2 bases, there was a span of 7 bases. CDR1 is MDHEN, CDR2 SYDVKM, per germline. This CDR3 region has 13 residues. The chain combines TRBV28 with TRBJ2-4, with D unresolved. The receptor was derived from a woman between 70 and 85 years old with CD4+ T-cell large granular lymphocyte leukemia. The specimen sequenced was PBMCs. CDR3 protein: CASSGQPKNIQYF. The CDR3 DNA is TGTGCCAGCAGTGGGCAGCCCAAAAACATTCAGTACTTC. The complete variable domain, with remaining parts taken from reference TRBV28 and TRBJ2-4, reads DVKVTQSSRYLVKRTGEKVFLECVQDMDHENMFWYRQDPGLGLRLIYFSYDVKMKEKGDIPEGYSVSREKKERFSLILESASTNQTSMYLCASSGQPKNIQYFGAGTRLSVL.